These 5 T cell receptor beta chains originate from one sample sequenced in a study of T cell responses to AZD1222 COVID-19 vaccine. Measured with immunoSEQ multiplex PCR; TCRdb has only the in-frame clones, and not every one. The sample has about 100,000 clones; roughly 89% are singletons. Source: peripheral blood, taken on day 0 of MenACWY control vaccination. The receptors were sampled from an adult in good health.

The chain is built from TRBV10-3 and TRBJ1-2, with 7 bases matching TRBD1. CDR3 length: 15 amino acids. Losses at the gene ends were 6 bases for V and 0 bases for J; bases not matched to a gene: 7. The germline V gene has CDR1 ENHRY and CDR2 SYGVKD. The CDR3 protein is CAIRRDSTANYGYTF. The DNA of the CDR3 is TGTGCCATCAGAAGGGACAGCACAGCTAACTATGGCTACACCTTC.

CDR3 nucleotide sequence: TGTGCCAGCGCTGGACTAGCGGGGGGCAATGAGCAGTTCTTC. Its protein is CASAGLAGGNEQFF. V is TRBV2 and J is TRBJ2-1; 14 nucleotides line up with TRBD2. CDR1 SNHLY and CDR2 FYNNEI come from the germline V gene. CDR3 length: 14 amino acids. The J segment lost 6 bases and the V segment lost 8 bases, leaving 3 bases of the junction unmatched.

This clone was detected a few times. The chain employs TRBV3-1 (or the pseudogene TRBV3-2) and TRBJ2-4; D perhaps matches TRBD1 (6 bases). V shed 4 bases and J shed 3 bases, with 10 bases lying between them. Germline CDR1 is LGHDT and CDR2 is YNNKEL (reference sequence). The CDR3 has 14 amino acids. As DNA, the CDR3 is TGTGCCAGCAGCCGAAGGACAGACAAAAACATTCAGTACTTC. This translates into CASSRRTDKNIQYF.

The rearrangement uses TRBV5-5 and TRBJ2-7; TRBD2 is a possible D gene (5 bases). Deletions cut 4 bases from V and 3 bases from J, with 20 bases between. Germline V CDR1 and CDR2: SGHKS, YYEKEE (reference sequence). This CDR3 contains 16 residues. The CDR3 DNA reads as TGTGCCAGCAGCATCGGACGGGGAACAAGAGACTACGAGCAGTACTTC. Amino acids: CASSIGRGTRDYEQYF. The whole variable domain, remainder taken from reference TRBV5-5 and TRBJ2-7, is DAGVTQSPTHLIKTRGQQVTLRCSPISGHKSVSWYQQVLGQGPQFIFQYYEKEERGRGNFPDRFSARQFPNYSSELNVNALLLGDSALYLCASSIGRGTRDYEQYFGPGTRLTVT.

The chain links TRBV28 to TRBJ1-1; 11 bases agree with TRBD1. The V segment lost 4 bases and the J segment 4 bases; nucleotides outside the gene matches: 2. Germline lookup yields CDR1 MDHEN and CDR2 SYDVKM. The CDR3 is made up of 14 amino acids. CDR3 protein: CASSSDRGLTEAFF. CDR3 in DNA: TGTGCCAGCAGTTCGGACAGGGGGCTCACTGAAGCTTTCTTT.